The clone carrying this T cell receptor beta chain was counted once. This sample is part of a study of blood T cell repertoires in COVID-19. About the research overall: T cells, B-cell-depleted T cells, or PBMCs supplied cDNA or gDNA.

In the study's own analysis: Researchers report that nucleated cell counts were estimated from reference gene primer amplification. This table comes from immunoSEQ multiplex PCR, and its TCRdb copy is limited to in-frame clones, with some not included. The DNA was the basis for D and trimming; V, J and clone size are from that table. The table shows about 27,000 clones, with approximately 80% occurring only once. CDR1 and CDR2 from the germline V gene are MNHNS and SASEGT. With 2 bases clipped from V and 4 bases from J, the junction kept 9 bases outside the gene matches. The CDR3 spans 17 residues. J is TRBJ2-3 and V is TRBV6-1, with TRBD2 matching over 10 bases. The receptor comes from a man between 65 and 85 years old with active COVID-19. Sequencing was performed on peripheral blood. CDR3 sequence (DNA): TGTGCCAGCAGTGAACGGACTAGCGGACTTGGGGCAGATACGCAGTATTTT. Amino acids: CASSERTSGLGADTQYF.